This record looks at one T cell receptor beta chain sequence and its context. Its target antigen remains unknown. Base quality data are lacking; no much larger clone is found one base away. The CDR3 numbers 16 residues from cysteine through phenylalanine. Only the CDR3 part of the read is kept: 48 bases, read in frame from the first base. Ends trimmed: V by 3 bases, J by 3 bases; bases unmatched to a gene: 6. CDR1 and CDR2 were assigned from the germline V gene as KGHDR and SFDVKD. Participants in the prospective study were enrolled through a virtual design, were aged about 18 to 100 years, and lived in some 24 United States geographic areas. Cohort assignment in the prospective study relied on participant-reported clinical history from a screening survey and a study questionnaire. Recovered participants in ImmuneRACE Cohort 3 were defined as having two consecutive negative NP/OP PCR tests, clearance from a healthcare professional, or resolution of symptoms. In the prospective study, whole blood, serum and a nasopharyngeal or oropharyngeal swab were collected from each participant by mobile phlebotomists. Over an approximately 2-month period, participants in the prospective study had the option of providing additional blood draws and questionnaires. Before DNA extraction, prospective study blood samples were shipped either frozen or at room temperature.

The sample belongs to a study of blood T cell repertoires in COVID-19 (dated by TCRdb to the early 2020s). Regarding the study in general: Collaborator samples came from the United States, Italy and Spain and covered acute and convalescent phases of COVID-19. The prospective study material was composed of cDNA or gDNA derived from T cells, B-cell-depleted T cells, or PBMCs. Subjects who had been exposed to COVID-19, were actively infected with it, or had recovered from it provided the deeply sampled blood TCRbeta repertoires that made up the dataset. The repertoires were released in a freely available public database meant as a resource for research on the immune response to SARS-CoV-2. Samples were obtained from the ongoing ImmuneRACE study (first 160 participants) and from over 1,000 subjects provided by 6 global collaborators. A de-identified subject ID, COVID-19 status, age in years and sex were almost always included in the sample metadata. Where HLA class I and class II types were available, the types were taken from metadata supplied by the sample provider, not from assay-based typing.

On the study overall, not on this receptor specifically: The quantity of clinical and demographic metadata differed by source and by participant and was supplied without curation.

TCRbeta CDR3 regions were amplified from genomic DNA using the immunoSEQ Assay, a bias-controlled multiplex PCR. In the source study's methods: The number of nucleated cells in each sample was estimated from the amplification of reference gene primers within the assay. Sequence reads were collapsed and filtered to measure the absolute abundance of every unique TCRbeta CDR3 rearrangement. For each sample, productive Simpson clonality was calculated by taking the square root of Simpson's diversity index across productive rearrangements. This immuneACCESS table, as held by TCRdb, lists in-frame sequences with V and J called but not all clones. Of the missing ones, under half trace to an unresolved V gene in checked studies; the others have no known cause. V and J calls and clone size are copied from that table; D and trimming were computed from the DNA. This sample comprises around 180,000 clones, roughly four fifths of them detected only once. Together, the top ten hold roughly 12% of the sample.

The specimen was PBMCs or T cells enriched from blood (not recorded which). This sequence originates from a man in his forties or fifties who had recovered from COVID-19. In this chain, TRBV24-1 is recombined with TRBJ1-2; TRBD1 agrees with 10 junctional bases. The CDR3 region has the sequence CATSDDGQGVHYGYTF. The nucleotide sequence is TGTGCCACCAGTGATGACGGACAGGGGGTTCACTATGGCTACACCTTC.